There are a few counts of the clone carrying this T cell receptor beta chain. The antigen is unknown. The sample belongs to a study of T cells in tuberculosis. CDR1 SQVTM and CDR2 ANQGSEA come from the germline V gene. Trimming took 1 base from V and 0 from J, leaving 10 bases between them. CDR3 size: 14 residues. Assay: immunoSEQ multiplex PCR; the TCRdb copy retains only in-frame clones and omits some. The table lists 25,000 or so clones, 90% of them singletons, with around 6.1% in the top ten. Overall study results and limits: Smaller alpha distances in active tuberculosis partly reflected shorter CDR3-alpha lengths.

The genes are TRBV29-1 and TRBJ2-7; D is perhaps TRBD1 (6 bases). The sequenced sample was PBMCs. The receptor was derived from a donor aged 10-29 years with latent tuberculosis or without tuberculosis infection. CDR3 nucleotide sequence: TGCAGCGTTGAAGGGTTGGACAGCTCCTACGAGCAGTACTTC. Protein: CSVEGLDSSYEQYF.